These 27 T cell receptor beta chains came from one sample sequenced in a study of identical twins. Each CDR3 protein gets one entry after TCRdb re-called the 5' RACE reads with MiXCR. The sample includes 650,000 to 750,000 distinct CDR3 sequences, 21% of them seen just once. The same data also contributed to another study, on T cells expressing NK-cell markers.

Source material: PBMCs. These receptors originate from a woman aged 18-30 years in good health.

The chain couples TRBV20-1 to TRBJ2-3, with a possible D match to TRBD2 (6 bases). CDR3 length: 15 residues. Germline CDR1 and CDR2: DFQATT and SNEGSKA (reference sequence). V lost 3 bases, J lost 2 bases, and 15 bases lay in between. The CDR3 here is CSARSLGLNTDTQYF. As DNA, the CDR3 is TGCAGTGCTAGGAGTTTGGGACTGAACACAGATACGCAGTATTTT.

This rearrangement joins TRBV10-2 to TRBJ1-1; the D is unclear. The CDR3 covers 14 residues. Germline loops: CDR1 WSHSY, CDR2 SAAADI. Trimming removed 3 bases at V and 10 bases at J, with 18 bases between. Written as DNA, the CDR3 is TGCGCCAGCAGTGATCCATACAGCGGACGAGGAGCTTTCTTT. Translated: CASSDPYSGRGAFF.

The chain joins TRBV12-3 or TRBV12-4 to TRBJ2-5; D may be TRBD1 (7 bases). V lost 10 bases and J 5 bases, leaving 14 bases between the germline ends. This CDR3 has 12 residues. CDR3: CAITGAGETQYF. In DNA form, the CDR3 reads TGTGCCATCACAGGGGCGGGGGAGACCCAGTACTTC.

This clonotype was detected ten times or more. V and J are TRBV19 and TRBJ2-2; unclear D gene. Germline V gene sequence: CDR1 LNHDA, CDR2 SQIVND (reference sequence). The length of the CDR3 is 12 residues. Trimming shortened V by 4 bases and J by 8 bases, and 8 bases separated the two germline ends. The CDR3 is CASSKSAGELFF. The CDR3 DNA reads TGTGCCAGTAGTAAGTCTGCAGGGGAGCTGTTTTTT. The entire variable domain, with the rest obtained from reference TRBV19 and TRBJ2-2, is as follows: DGGITQSPKYLFRKEGQNVTLSCEQNLNHDAMYWYRQDPGQGLRLIYYSQIVNDFQKGDIAEGYSVSREKKESFPLTVTSAQKNPTAFYLCASSKSAGELFFGEGSRLTVL.

The chain's CDR3 is CASSAYTGGTGELFF. CDR3 sequence (DNA): TGTGCCAGCAGCGCTTATACAGGGGGCACCGGGGAGCTGTTTTTT. This chain links TRBV9 with TRBJ2-2; 8 positions agree with TRBD1. Germline V gene data show CDR1 as SGDLS and CDR2 as YYNGEE. Trimming at V came to 3 bases and at J to 4 bases, leaving 5 bases not matched to a gene. There are 15 residues in the CDR3.

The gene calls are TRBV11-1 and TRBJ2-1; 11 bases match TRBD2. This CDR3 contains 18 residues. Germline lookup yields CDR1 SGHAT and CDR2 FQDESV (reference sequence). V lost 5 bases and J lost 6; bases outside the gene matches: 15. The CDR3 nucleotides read TGTGCCAGCAGCCCCTCGGGACTAGCGGTTATAACTGGCAATGAGCAGTTCTTC. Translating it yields CASSPSGLAVITGNEQFF. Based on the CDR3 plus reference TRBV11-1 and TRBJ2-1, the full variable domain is EAEVAQSPRYKITEKSQAVAFWCDPISGHATLYWYRQILGQGPELLVQFQDESVVDDSQLPKDRFSAERLKGVDSTLKIQPAELGDSAMYLCASSPSGLAVITGNEQFFGPGTRLTVL.

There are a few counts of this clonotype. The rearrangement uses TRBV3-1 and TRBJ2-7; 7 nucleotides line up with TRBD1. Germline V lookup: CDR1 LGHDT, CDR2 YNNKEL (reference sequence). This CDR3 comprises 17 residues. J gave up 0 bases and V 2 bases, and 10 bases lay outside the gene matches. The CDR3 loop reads CASSQPAHRGRSYEQYF. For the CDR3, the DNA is TGTGCCAGCAGCCAACCAGCACACAGGGGTCGCTCCTACGAGCAGTACTTC.

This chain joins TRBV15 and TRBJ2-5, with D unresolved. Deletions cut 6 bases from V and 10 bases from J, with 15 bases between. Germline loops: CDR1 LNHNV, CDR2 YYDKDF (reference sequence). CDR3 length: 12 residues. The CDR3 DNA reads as TGTGCCACCAGGGCAGCCACCCCGGACCAGTACTTC. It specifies CATRAATPDQYF.

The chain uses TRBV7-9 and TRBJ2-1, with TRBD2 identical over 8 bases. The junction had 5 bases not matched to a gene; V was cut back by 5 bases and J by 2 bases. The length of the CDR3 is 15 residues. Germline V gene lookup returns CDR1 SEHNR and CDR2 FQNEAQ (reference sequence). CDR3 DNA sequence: TGTGCCAGCAGCCCACTAGCGGCCACCTACAATGAGCAGTTCTTC. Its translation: CASSPLAATYNEQFF. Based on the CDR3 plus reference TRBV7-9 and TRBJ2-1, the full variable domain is DTGVSQNPRHKITKRGQNVTFRCDPISEHNRLYWYRQTLGQGPEFLTYFQNEAQLEKSRLLSDRFSAERPKGSFSTLEIQRTEQGDSAMYLCASSPLAATYNEQFFGPGTRLTVL.

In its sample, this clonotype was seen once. CDR3 DNA sequence: TGTGCCAGCAGCGTGTCTAGCACGGAGACCCAGTACTTC. It codes for CASSVSSTETQYF. The chain recombines TRBV9 with TRBJ2-5, with D tentatively TRBD2 (5 bases). The germline V gene encodes CDR1 SGDLS and CDR2 YYNGEE. Between the trimmed V and J ends, which lost 2 bases and 5 bases, there was a span of 10 bases. The CDR3 sequence is 13 residues long.

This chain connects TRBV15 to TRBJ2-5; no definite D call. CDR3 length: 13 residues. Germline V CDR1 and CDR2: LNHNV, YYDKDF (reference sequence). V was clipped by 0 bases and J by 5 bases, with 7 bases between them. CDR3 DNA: TGTGCCACCAGCAGAGATATGGGGGAGACCCAGTACTTC. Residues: CATSRDMGETQYF.

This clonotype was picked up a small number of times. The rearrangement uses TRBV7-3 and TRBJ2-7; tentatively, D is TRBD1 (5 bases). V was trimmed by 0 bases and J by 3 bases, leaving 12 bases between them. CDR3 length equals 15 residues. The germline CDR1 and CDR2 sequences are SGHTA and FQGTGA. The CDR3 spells CASSLTGVGDYEQYF. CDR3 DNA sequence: TGTGCCAGCAGCTTAACTGGGGTAGGGGACTACGAGCAGTACTTC.

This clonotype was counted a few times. The CDR3 is CASSLFSGPVSSTETQYF. The CDR3 region has the DNA TGTGCCAGCAGTTTATTTTCGGGCCCCGTAAGCTCGACAGAGACCCAGTACTTC. V and J are TRBV28 and TRBJ2-5, with no clear D. From germline, CDR1 is MDHEN and CDR2 SYDVKM. V gave up 1 base and J gave up 4 bases, with 22 bases separating them. The CDR3 covers 18 residues.

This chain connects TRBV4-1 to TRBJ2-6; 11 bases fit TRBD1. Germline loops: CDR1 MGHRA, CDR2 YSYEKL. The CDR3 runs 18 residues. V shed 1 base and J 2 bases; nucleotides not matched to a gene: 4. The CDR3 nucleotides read TGCGCCAGCAGCCAAGTCGGACAGGGGGCGGCTGGGGCCAACGTCCTGACTTTC. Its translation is CASSQVGQGAAGANVLTF.

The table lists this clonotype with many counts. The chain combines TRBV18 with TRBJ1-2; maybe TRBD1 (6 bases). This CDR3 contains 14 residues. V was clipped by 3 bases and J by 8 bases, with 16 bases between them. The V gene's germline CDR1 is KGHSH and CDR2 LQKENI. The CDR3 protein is CASSPSEQGLGYTF. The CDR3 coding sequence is TGTGCCAGCTCACCGTCAGAACAGGGACTCGGCTACACCTTC.

CDR3 sequence: CASSLLPLLRDTQYF. CDR3 bases: TGTGCCAGCAGCTTACTCCCCCTCCTTAGAGATACGCAGTATTTT. The rearrangement joins TRBV7-2 to TRBJ2-3; D is uncertain. The V gene's germline CDR1 is SGHTA and CDR2 FQGNSA. Trimming took 2 bases from V and 5 from J, leaving 14 bases between them. CDR3 length: 15 amino acids.

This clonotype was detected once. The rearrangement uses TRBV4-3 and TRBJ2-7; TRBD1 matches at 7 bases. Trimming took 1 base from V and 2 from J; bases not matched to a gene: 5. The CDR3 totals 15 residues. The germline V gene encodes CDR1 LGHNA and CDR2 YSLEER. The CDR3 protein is CASSQAATGTYEQYF. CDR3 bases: TGCGCCAGCAGCCAAGCCGCGACAGGGACCTACGAGCAGTACTTC.

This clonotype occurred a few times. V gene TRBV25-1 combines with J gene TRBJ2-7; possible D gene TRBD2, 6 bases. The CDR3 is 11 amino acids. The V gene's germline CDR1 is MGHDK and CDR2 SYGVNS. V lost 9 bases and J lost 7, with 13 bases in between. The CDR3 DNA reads TGTGCCAGTACCGGAGGGTTTGAGCAGTACTTC. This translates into CASTGGFEQYF.

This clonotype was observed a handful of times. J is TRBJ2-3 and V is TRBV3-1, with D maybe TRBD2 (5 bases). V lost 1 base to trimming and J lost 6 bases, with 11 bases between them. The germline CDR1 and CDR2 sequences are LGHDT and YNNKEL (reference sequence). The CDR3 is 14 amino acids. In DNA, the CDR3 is TGTGCCAGCAGCCAAGGATGGACTCGGGATACGCAGTATTTT. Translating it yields CASSQGWTRDTQYF.

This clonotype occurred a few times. CDR3 DNA sequence: TGCAGCGTAGCACAGGGGGGCATCACTGAAGCTTTCTTT. Translation gives CSVAQGGITEAFF. The rearrangement joins TRBV29-1 to TRBJ1-1, with TRBD1 identical over 8 bases. This CDR3 is built from 13 residues. The junction had 7 bases not matched to a gene; V was cut back by 6 bases and J by 4 bases. Germline CDR1 SQVTM, CDR2 ANQGSEA.

CDR3 amino acids: CASSMTVLYGYTF. In nucleotides, the CDR3 is TGTGCCAGCAGCATGACAGTCCTCTATGGCTACACCTTC. V gene TRBV2 combines with J gene TRBJ1-2, with a weak D call TRBD1 (5 bases). The CDR3 has 13 amino acids. Germline lookup yields CDR1 SNHLY and CDR2 FYNNEI. Trimming took off 6 bases at V and 4 bases at J, with 12 bases between the two ends.

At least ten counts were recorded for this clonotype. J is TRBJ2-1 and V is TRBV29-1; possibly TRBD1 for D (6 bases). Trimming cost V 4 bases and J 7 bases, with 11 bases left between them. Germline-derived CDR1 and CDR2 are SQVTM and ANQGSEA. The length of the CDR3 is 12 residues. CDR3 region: CSVARGVNEQFF. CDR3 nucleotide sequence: TGCAGCGTTGCCAGGGGTGTAAATGAGCAGTTCTTC.

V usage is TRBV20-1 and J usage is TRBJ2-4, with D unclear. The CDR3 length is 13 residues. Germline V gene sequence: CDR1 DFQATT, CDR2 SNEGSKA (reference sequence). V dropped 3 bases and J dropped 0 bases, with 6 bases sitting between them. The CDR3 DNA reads TGCAGTGCTAGCGGGCCAGCCAAAAACATTCAGTACTTC. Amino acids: CSASGPAKNIQYF.

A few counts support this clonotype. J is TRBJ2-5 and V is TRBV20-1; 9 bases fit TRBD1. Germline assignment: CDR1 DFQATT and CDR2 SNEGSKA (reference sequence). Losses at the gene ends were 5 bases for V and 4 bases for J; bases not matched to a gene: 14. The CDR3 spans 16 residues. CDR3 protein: CSAGGEGQGLGETQYF. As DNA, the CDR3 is TGCAGTGCTGGGGGGGAGGGACAGGGTTTAGGAGAGACCCAGTACTTC.

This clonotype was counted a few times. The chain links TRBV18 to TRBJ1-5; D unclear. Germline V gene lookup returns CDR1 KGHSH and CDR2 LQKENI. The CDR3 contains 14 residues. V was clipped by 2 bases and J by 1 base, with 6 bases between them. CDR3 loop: CASSPIQSNQPQHF. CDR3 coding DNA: TGTGCCAGCTCACCAATACAGAGCAATCAGCCCCAGCATTTT.

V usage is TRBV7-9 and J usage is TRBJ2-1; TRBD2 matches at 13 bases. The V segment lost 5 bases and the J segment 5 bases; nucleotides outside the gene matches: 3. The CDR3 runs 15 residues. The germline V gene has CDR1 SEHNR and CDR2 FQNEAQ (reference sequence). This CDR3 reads CASSMGLAGNNEQFF. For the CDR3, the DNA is TGTGCCAGCAGCATGGGACTAGCGGGAAACAATGAGCAGTTCTTC.

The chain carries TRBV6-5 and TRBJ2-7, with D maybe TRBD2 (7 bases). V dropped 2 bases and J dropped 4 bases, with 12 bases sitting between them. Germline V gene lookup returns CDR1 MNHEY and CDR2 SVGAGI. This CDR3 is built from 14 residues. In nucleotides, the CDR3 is TGTGCCAGCAGTTACGATGCGGGGGCATACGAGCAGTACTTC. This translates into CASSYDAGAYEQYF.